This T cell receptor (beta chain) comes out of a study of T cell responses to AZD1222 COVID-19 vaccine. Study observations and caveats: Nearly half of spike-specific TCRs reportedly target unmutated variant regions.

As for this clone: Its antigen is not identified.

The CDR3 is 15 amino acids. V was trimmed by 5 bases and J by 2 bases, leaving 14 bases between them. Germline V gene data show CDR1 as SGHVS and CDR2 as FNYEAQ. Assay: immunoSEQ multiplex PCR; the TCRdb copy retains only in-frame clones and omits some. Of 90,000 to 95,000 clones in the sample, roughly 90% are singletons; the top ten hold 12%. Sequencing was performed on peripheral blood, taken 28 days after the second AZD1222 dose. The source of this sequence is an adult who received the AZD1222 COVID-19 vaccine. The chain links TRBV7-6 to TRBJ2-3; weak D call: TRBD2 (5 bases). CDR3 residues: CASSPSGATTDTQYF. CDR3 DNA sequence: TGTGCCAGCAGCCCAAGCGGCGCCACCACAGATACGCAGTATTTT.